The 25 T cell receptor beta chains below all came from one sample that was sequenced in a study of response to subunit inactivated influenza vaccine. From the RT-PCR reads, TCRdb called clonotypes with MiXCR, one entry per CDR3 protein. In the table there are 180,000 or so distinct CDR3 sequences, more than 10% of which are singletons. These sequences were also reported in another study, on T cells expressing NK-cell markers. That source adds: Template switching by 5'RACE with UMIs generated the TCR beta cDNA.

Source: CD8+ T cells sorted from PBMCs, taken less than 13 days after vaccination. These receptors were collected from a man aged 50 to 59 who received an inactivated influenza vaccine.

This clonotype has more than one count but fewer than ten. This rearrangement joins TRBV20-1 to TRBJ2-7; D is unresolved. The germline V gene has CDR1 DFQATT and CDR2 SNEGSKA (reference sequence). V was cut by 0 bases and J by 5 bases, with 17 bases left in between. The CDR3 spans 15 residues. The CDR3 DNA is TGCAGTGCTAGAGATCTACAGTCCCGATTTGACGAGCAGTACTTC. This translates into CSARDLQSRFDEQYF.

This clonotype has ten or more counts. This sequence joins TRBV4-1 and TRBJ2-5, with 8 bases identical to TRBD1. Germline V lookup: CDR1 MGHRA, CDR2 YSYEKL. The CDR3 extends over 14 amino acids. V was clipped by 4 bases and J by 6 bases; unmatched bases: 7. CDR3 bases: TGCGCCAGCAGCCCCGGACAGGGAGGAAAGACCCAGTACTTC. Translation: CASSPGQGGKTQYF.

This clonotype has a handful of counts. The CDR3 loop reads CSVSGGETQYF. CDR3 coding DNA: TGCAGCGTTTCGGGTGGTGAGACCCAGTACTTC. The genes are TRBV29-1 and TRBJ2-5; no clear D gene. The CDR3 is 11 residues long. CDR1 is SQVTM and CDR2 is ANQGSEA in the germline V gene. V gave up 5 bases and J gave up 5 bases, with 9 bases separating them.

This clonotype was observed a handful of times. The chain has TRBV12-3 or TRBV12-4 and TRBJ2-1; D might be TRBD2 (6 bases). The CDR3 is 16 amino acids. Trimming took 3 bases from V and 4 from J, leaving 16 bases between them. The CDR3 protein is CASSFSGTLFYNEQFF. In DNA form, the CDR3 reads TGTGCCAGCAGTTTTTCGGGGACTCTTTTTTACAATGAGCAGTTCTTC.

V and J are TRBV6-2 or TRBV6-3 and TRBJ2-7, with D possibly called TRBD1 or TRBD2 (5 bases each). This CDR3 region has 16 residues. Trimming took 2 bases from V and 7 from J, leaving 21 bases between them. The V gene's germline CDR1 is MNHEY and CDR2 SVGEGT. The CDR3 DNA sequence: TGTGCCAGCAGTTACCACTCCCGGGACCTGGGAAAAGAGCAGTACTTC. This gives the protein CASSYHSRDLGKEQYF.

This clonotype was observed many times. This chain links TRBV15 with TRBJ2-7; D gene uncertain. V was cut by 2 bases and J by 3 bases, with 8 bases left in between. Germline V gene data show CDR1 as LNHNV and CDR2 as YYDKDF (reference sequence). This CDR3 comprises 13 residues. The CDR3 coding sequence is TGTGCCACCAGCAGACCCGGTTACTACGAGCAGTACTTC. It translates to CATSRPGYYEQYF.

The V and J genes are TRBV5-1 and TRBJ2-1, with TRBD2 identical over 13 bases. In germline, CDR1 is SGHRS, CDR2 YFSETQ. The V and J ends lost 4 bases and 7 bases, in that order; junction bases with no gene match: 2. This CDR3 contains 14 residues. The CDR3 spells CASSEGLAGNEQFF. As DNA, the CDR3 is TGCGCCAGCAGCGAGGGACTAGCGGGAAATGAGCAGTTCTTC.

This clonotype came up a few times. The chain couples TRBV6-5 to TRBJ2-3, with D maybe TRBD2 (6 bases). V lost 2 bases, J lost 2 bases, and 8 bases lay in between. The CDR3 extends over 14 amino acids. CDR1 MNHEY and CDR2 SVGAGI come from the germline V gene. CDR3 in amino acids: CASSYAGNTDTQYF. CDR3 DNA: TGTGCCAGCAGTTACGCGGGGAACACAGATACGCAGTATTTT.

The V and J genes are TRBV12-5 and TRBJ1-1; possible D gene TRBD1, 6 bases. The CDR3 runs to 20 residues. Germline V lookup: CDR1 LGHNT, CDR2 FRNRAP. The CDR3 region is CASCQQVQGYNAAGNTEAFF. The CDR3 DNA follows: TGTGCCAGCTGCCAGCAGGTCCAGGGGTATAATGCTGCGGGGAACACTGAAGCTTTCTTT.

This clonotype was picked up a small number of times. The chain couples TRBV28 to TRBJ2-3; the match to TRBD2 covers 12 bases. The CDR3 loop spans 15 amino acids. Germline loops: CDR1 MDHEN, CDR2 SYDVKM. J lost 5 bases, V lost 6 bases, and 6 bases had no gene match. DNA for the CDR3: TGTGCCAGCAGCCGACTAGCGGGAGTGGAAGATACGCAGTATTTT. Encoded protein: CASSRLAGVEDTQYF.

The rearrangement joins TRBV14 to TRBJ2-7, with 9 nucleotides matching TRBD1. The CDR3 is 19 amino acids. The trim removed 4 bases at V and 3 bases at J, leaving 19 bases unmatched. Germline values: CDR1 SGHDN, CDR2 FVKESK. CDR3 sequence: CASSPPIHLHRGPDYEQYF. The CDR3 nucleotides read TGTGCCAGCAGCCCCCCAATCCACCTCCACAGGGGGCCGGACTACGAGCAGTACTTC. The entire variable domain, with the rest obtained from reference TRBV14 and TRBJ2-7, is as follows: EAGVTQFPSHSVIEKGQTVTLRCDPISGHDNLYWYRRVMGKEIKFLLHFVKESKQDESGMPNNRFLAERTGGTYSTLKVQPAELEDSGVYFCASSPPIHLHRGPDYEQYFGPGTRLTVT.

V is TRBV20-1 and J is TRBJ2-7; tentative D call: TRBD2 (5 bases). V lost 0 bases and J lost 6, with 6 bases in between. The CDR3 is made up of 11 amino acids. CDR1 DFQATT and CDR2 SNEGSKA come from the germline V gene (reference sequence). CDR3 sequence: CSAREGSEQYF. For the CDR3, the DNA is TGCAGTGCTAGAGAGGGGAGCGAGCAGTACTTC.

V and J are TRBV7-8 and TRBJ1-4, with a tentative D call TRBD1 (6 bases). Germline V gene sequence: CDR1 SGHVS, CDR2 FQNEAQ. The CDR3 covers 16 residues. Trimming removed 1 base from V and 6 bases from J, with 15 bases in between. The CDR3 nucleotides read TGTGCCAGCAGCTTAGTCCTGGGGGCTGGGTATGAAAAACTGTTTTTT. This translates into CASSLVLGAGYEKLFF.

The chain recombines TRBV5-1 with TRBJ2-7, with a weak D call TRBD1 (6 bases). Between the trimmed V and J ends, which lost 1 base and 2 bases, there was a span of 13 bases. Germline V gene data show CDR1 as SGHRS and CDR2 as YFSETQ. The CDR3 extends over 15 amino acids. CDR3 nucleotides: TGCGCCAGCAGCTTGCGTGGGACACCTCCCTACGAGCAGTACTTC. Protein: CASSLRGTPPYEQYF. Using reference TRBV5-1 and TRBJ2-7 for the parts outside the CDR3, the full variable domain is KAGVTQTPRYLIKTRGQQVTLSCSPISGHRSVSWYQQTPGQGLQFLFEYFSETQRNKGNFPGRFSGRQFSNSRSEMNVSTLELGDSALYLCASSLRGTPPYEQYFGPGTRLTVT.

The sample holds a few counts of this clonotype. The rearrangement links TRBV12-3 or TRBV12-4 to TRBJ2-1; D may be TRBD1 (7 bases). Trimming removed 5 bases at V and 8 bases at J, with 19 bases between. The CDR3 is 15 residues long. The CDR3 DNA sequence: TGTGCCAGCAGTCCCTTGGAGGGGGCCCGGGATGAGCAGTTCTTC. The encoded protein is CASSPLEGARDEQFF.

This clonotype was detected a few times. The V call is TRBV6-5, the J call TRBJ2-7; D gene uncertain. The germline V gene has CDR1 MNHEY and CDR2 SVGAGI. V gave up 2 bases and J gave up 7 bases, with 9 bases separating them. The CDR3 runs 12 residues. The DNA for the CDR3 is TGTGCCAGCAGTTACGGGTCTGGGGAGCAGTACTTC. Its protein product is CASSYGSGEQYF.

Only a few counts were recorded for this clonotype. This sequence joins TRBV4-1 and TRBJ2-4, with D unresolved. The CDR3 runs to 12 residues. V was clipped by 1 base and J by 8 bases, with 6 bases between them. CDR1 and CDR2 (germline): MGHRA, YSYEKL. CDR3 sequence (DNA): TGCGCCAGCAGCCAAGGAACCGACATTCAGTACTTC. Translating it yields CASSQGTDIQYF.

CDR3 protein: CASSNTGKTDTQYF. The CDR3 DNA follows: TGTGCCAGCAGTAACACAGGGAAAACAGATACGCAGTATTTT. The V and J genes are TRBV7-3 and TRBJ2-3; weak D call: TRBD1 (6 bases). The CDR3 is 14 residues long. Trimming took off 6 bases at V and 3 bases at J, with 13 bases between the two ends. Germline V CDR1 and CDR2: SGHTA, FQGTGA.

This clonotype was observed a few times. The rearrangement joins TRBV20-1 to TRBJ1-2, with D maybe TRBD1 (6 bases). V dropped 2 bases and J dropped 2 bases, with 9 bases sitting between them. CDR1 DFQATT and CDR2 SNEGSKA come from the germline V gene (reference sequence). The CDR3 sequence is 13 residues long. The CDR3 coding sequence is TGCAGTGCTAGATCGACAGGAAACTATGGCTACACCTTC. It is translated as CSARSTGNYGYTF.

J is TRBJ2-3 and V is TRBV2; D is uncertain. V was trimmed by 10 bases and J by 1 base, leaving 15 bases between them. Per germline, CDR1 SNHLY and CDR2 FYNNEI. The CDR3 runs to 14 residues. Written as DNA, the CDR3 is TGTGCCACCCTAAACCCAGAACGCACAGATACGCAGTATTTT. This sequence encodes CATLNPERTDTQYF.

The rearrangement uses TRBV20-1 and TRBJ2-2; TRBD2 is a possible D gene (6 bases). Germline V gene lookup returns CDR1 DFQATT and CDR2 SNEGSKA (reference sequence). This CDR3 is built from 12 residues. CDR3 in amino acids: CGSEGRAGELFF. The CDR3 DNA sequence: TGCGGCTCGGAGGGCCGGGCCGGGGAGCTGTTTTTT.

This clonotype was counted at least ten times. CDR3 residues: CASSLVGAAGPLNEQFF. Written as DNA, the CDR3 is TGTGCCAGCAGCTTAGTCGGAGCCGCGGGGCCTTTAAATGAGCAGTTCTTC. The genes are TRBV11-2 and TRBJ2-1, with D possibly being TRBD2 (6 bases). CDR3 length equals 17 residues. CDR1 and CDR2 from the germline V gene are SGHAT and FQNNGV. V was trimmed by 1 base and J by 7 bases, leaving 20 bases between them.

In its sample, this clonotype was seen many times. This chain connects TRBV5-6 to TRBJ2-2, with TRBD1 matching 8 bases. This CDR3 has 15 residues. The J segment lost 4 bases and the V segment lost 4 bases, leaving 6 bases of the junction unmatched. Germline V gene data show CDR1 as SGHDT and CDR2 as YYEEEE. The CDR3 region is CASSLDRGGTGELFF. The CDR3 region has the DNA TGTGCCAGCAGCCTCGACAGGGGCGGCACCGGGGAGCTGTTTTTT.

This clonotype has only a few counts. CDR3 sequence: CASSPLRGAGGYTF. CDR3 nucleotides: TGTGCCAGCAGTCCGCTGCGGGGGGCTGGAGGCTACACCTTC. This sequence joins TRBV27 and TRBJ1-2; D possibly corresponds to TRBD1 (6 bases). This CDR3 is built from 14 residues. V lost 5 bases and J 8 bases, leaving 18 bases between the germline ends. Germline loops: CDR1 MNHEY, CDR2 SMNVEV (reference sequence).

This clonotype was counted between two and nine times. This chain uses TRBV13 with TRBJ2-2; 8 bases are shared with TRBD1. This CDR3 comprises 16 residues. V was pared by 5 bases and J by 0 bases, with 5 bases of the junction left unmatched. From germline, CDR1 is PRHDT and CDR2 FYEKMQ (reference sequence). The CDR3 DNA reads TGTGCCAGCAGCCCGGACAGGGTCGCGAACACCGGGGAGCTGTTTTTT. As protein: CASSPDRVANTGELFF.